These T cell receptor beta chains were read from a single sample in a study of T cell changes during pregnancy in multiple sclerosis. The table came from immunoSEQ multiplex PCR; TCRdb's copy has only in-frame clones and leaves some out. The table lists approximately 40,000 clones, approximately 92% of them singletons. The starting material was CD8+ T cells from peripheral blood mononuclear cells, obtained after pregnancy. The receptors stem from a female donor with multiple sclerosis, enrolled in a pregnancy study. Each CDR3 is given with its conserved first and last residue. A D gene is named only where the DNA matches it firmly. Clone size is stated in some rows and not others, as once, few, many or a class when expanded.

-,14,TRBJ1-5,-,TRBV9,TGTGCCAGCAGCGTAGGAGGGGGGGATCAGCCCCAGCATTTT,CASSVGGGDQPQHF
TRBD1,16,TRBJ2-3,-,TRBV6-4,TGTGCCAGCAGTGCTAAACCGGGACAGGGGGCAGATACGCAGTATTTT,CASSAKPGQGADTQYF
-,15,TRBJ2-3,-,TRBV9,TGTGCCAGCAGCGTAGGGACTATGGTTGCGGATACGCAGTATTTT,CASSVGTMVADTQYF
TRBD2,13,TRBJ2-1,-,TRBV27,TGTGCCAGCAGTCTCGGGAGGTACAATGAGCAGTTCTTC,CASSLGRYNEQFF
TRBD1,15,TRBJ1-5,few,TRBV5-6,TGTGCCAGCACTTACGGGACAGGGCGCAATCAGCCCCAGCATTTT,CASTYGTGRNQPQHF
-,12,TRBJ1-5,-,TRBV27,TGTGCCAGCGCGCAGGGAAGTCAGCCCCAGCATTTT,CASAQGSQPQHF
TRBD2,16,TRBJ2-4,-,TRBV7-9,TGTGCCAGCAGCATTAGCGGGAGGATCGACAAAAACATTCAGTACTTC,CASSISGRIDKNIQYF
TRBD2,14,TRBJ2-1,-,TRBV7-9,TGTGCCAGCAGCTTCGGGGGGGCCTACAATGAGCAGTTCTTC,CASSFGGAYNEQFF
TRBD1,15,TRBJ2-7,-,TRBV28,TGTGCCAGCAGTCCGCCCCCAGGGGGCGAGGGCGAGCAGTACTTC,CASSPPPGGEGEQYF
-,12,TRBJ1-2,-,TRBV9,TGTGCCAGCAGCAGCGGGGGCCACGGCTACACCTTC,CASSSGGHGYTF
-,15,TRBJ2-7,-,TRBV7-9,TGTGCCAGCAGCTCTTACGGAACCCAGGCCACCGAGCAGTACTTC,CASSSYGTQATEQYF
-,14,TRBJ2-1,-,TRBV9,TGTGCCAGCAGCGGGGGGGACAGAGGCAATGAGCAGTTCTTC,CASSGGDRGNEQFF